These 14 T cell receptor beta chains share one sample of origin, sequenced in a study of cytomegalovirus exposure and HLA in healthy donors. Only in-frame clones appear in the TCRdb table, and some are missing; sequencing was by immunoSEQ multiplex PCR. The sample has some 83,000 clones; roughly 94% are singletons. Sequencing was done on a sample of PBMCs. These receptors all stem from a woman younger than 35 in good health and CMV-seropositive.

The rearrangement links TRBV13 to TRBJ2-7; 13 positions agree with TRBD2. The CDR3 is made up of 16 amino acids. CDR1 and CDR2 from the germline V gene are PRHDT and FYEKMQ (reference sequence). The V gene end was trimmed by 4 bases and the J gene end by 6 bases; junction bases not matched to a gene: 9. This CDR3 is CASSSTYGLAGVEQYF. In DNA, the CDR3 is TGTGCCAGCAGCTCTACCTACGGACTAGCGGGAGTCGAGCAGTACTTC.

This chain joins TRBV11-3 and TRBJ2-7, with TRBD2 identical over 8 bases. With 3 bases clipped from V and 3 bases from J, the junction kept 7 bases outside the gene matches. From germline, CDR1 is SGHNT and CDR2 YENEEA. The CDR3 is 15 residues long. CDR3 bases: TGTGCCAGCAGCTTCGGCCCAGCGGGGGACTACGAGCAGTACTTC. Translated: CASSFGPAGDYEQYF.

The gene calls are TRBV5-6 and TRBJ1-2, with TRBD1 as a possible D gene (5 bases). This CDR3 comprises 15 residues. Trimming took off 4 bases at V and 1 base at J, with 14 bases between the two ends. Per the germline V gene, CDR1 is SGHDT and CDR2 is YYEEEE. CDR3 residues: CASSPLPGGNYGYTF. In nucleotides, the CDR3 is TGTGCCAGCAGCCCATTGCCGGGGGGTAACTATGGCTACACCTTC.

CDR3 bases: TGTGCCAGTATCTGGGGACTAGCGGAATACAATGAGCAGTTCTTC. Protein product: CASIWGLAEYNEQFF. The V call is TRBV19, the J call TRBJ2-1, with TRBD2 matching 11 bases. The length of the CDR3 is 15 residues. The J segment lost 4 bases and the V segment lost 7 bases, leaving 6 bases of the junction unmatched. Germline loops: CDR1 LNHDA, CDR2 SQIVND (reference sequence). The full variable domain, rest sourced from reference TRBV19 and TRBJ2-1, is DGGITQSPKYLFRKEGQNVTLSCEQNLNHDAMYWYRQDPGQGLRLIYYSQIVNDFQKGDIAEGYSVSREKKESFPLTVTSAQKNPTAFYLCASIWGLAEYNEQFFGPGTRLTVL.

The chain uses TRBV10-3 and TRBJ1-2; 7 bases map to TRBD1. With 4 bases clipped from V and 3 bases from J, the junction kept 5 bases outside the gene matches. CDR3 length equals 14 residues. CDR1 is ENHRY and CDR2 is SYGVKD in the germline V gene. In DNA, the CDR3 is TGTGCCATCAGTGGTTCGGGACAGCACTATGGCTACACCTTC. This gives the protein CAISGSGQHYGYTF.

The rearrangement uses TRBV7-2 and TRBJ2-3; 10 positions agree with TRBD2. V dropped 3 bases and J dropped 4; count of bases not matched to a gene: 4. From germline, CDR1 is SGHTA and CDR2 FQGNSA. The CDR3 has 15 amino acids. The CDR3 DNA is TGTGCCAGCAGCTTTACTAGCGGGATGCCAGATACGCAGTATTTT. Protein product: CASSFTSGMPDTQYF. Full variable domain (remainder filled in from reference TRBV7-2 and TRBJ2-3): GAGVSQSPSNKVTEKGKDVELRCDPISGHTALYWYRQSLGQGLEFLIYFQGNSAPDKSGLPSDRFSAERTGGSVSTLTIQRTQQEDSAVYLCASSFTSGMPDTQYFGPGTRLTVL.

The gene calls are TRBV11-1 and TRBJ1-6; D not resolved. This CDR3 spans 13 amino acids. Germline V gene data show CDR1 as SGHAT and CDR2 as FQDESV (reference sequence). V lost 5 bases to trimming and J lost 10 bases, with 12 bases between them. CDR3 nucleotides: TGTGCCAGCAGCCCGAGGGTACAGTCACCCCTCCACTTT. Amino acids: CASSPRVQSPLHF.

This chain joins TRBV9 and TRBJ1-4; the D is unclear. CDR1 SGDLS and CDR2 YYNGEE come from the germline V gene. Deletions cut 1 base from V and 8 bases from J, with 9 bases between. The CDR3 extends over 13 amino acids. CDR3 sequence: CASSVNSYEKLFF. Written as DNA, the CDR3 is TGTGCCAGCAGCGTAAACTCTTACGAAAAACTGTTTTTT.

The chain couples TRBV6-5 to TRBJ2-7, with D possibly TRBD2 on 5 matching bases. Per germline, CDR1 MNHEY and CDR2 SVGAGI. The CDR3 runs to 14 residues. Trimming stripped 6 bases from V and 2 bases from J, with 14 bases between. Here the CDR3 DNA reads TGTGCCAGCAGCCCCCACGGGGATCCCTACGAGCAGTACTTC. This sequence encodes CASSPHGDPYEQYF.

The chain carries TRBV19 and TRBJ2-1; a weak D match, TRBD2 (6 bases). CDR3 length equals 16 residues. The V end was cut by 2 bases, the J end by 0 bases, with 11 bases between. Per the germline V gene, CDR1 is LNHDA and CDR2 is SQIVND (reference sequence). The CDR3 DNA reads as TGTGCCAGTAGTATAATCGGCGGGGTCTCCTACAATGAGCAGTTCTTC. This gives the protein CASSIIGGVSYNEQFF.

V usage is TRBV6-6 and J usage is TRBJ2-2; the match to TRBD1 covers 7 bases. The V gene's germline CDR1 is MNHNY and CDR2 SVGAGI (reference sequence). Germline trimming cut 6 bases from V and 6 bases from J; bases unmatched to any gene: 7. This CDR3 contains 14 residues. The CDR3: CASSSNRGAGELFF. The CDR3 nucleotides read TGTGCCAGCAGCTCGAACAGGGGAGCCGGGGAGCTGTTTTTT.

The chain employs TRBV11-3 and TRBJ2-1; weak D call: TRBD2 (5 bases). Germline V gene lookup returns CDR1 SGHNT and CDR2 YENEEA. V gave up 2 bases and J gave up 9 bases, with 11 bases separating them. CDR3 length: 13 amino acids. The CDR3 sequence is CASSLSGGLEQFF. The DNA for the CDR3 is TGTGCCAGCAGCTTATCGGGCGGGCTTGAGCAGTTCTTC.

V is TRBV27 and J is TRBJ1-1; tentatively, D is TRBD1 (5 bases). The germline V gene has CDR1 MNHEY and CDR2 SMNVEV (reference sequence). This CDR3 has 14 amino acids. The V and J ends lost 2 bases and 10 bases respectively, with 17 bases between them. The CDR3, as DNA: TGTGCCAGCAGTTTAAAGGGATCAAGGGGTCTAGCTTTCTTT. It specifies CASSLKGSRGLAFF.

The CDR3 reads CASSPGQGRDEQYF. The CDR3 DNA reads TGCGCCAGCAGCCCGGGACAGGGCAGAGACGAGCAGTACTTC. The V and J genes are TRBV5-1 and TRBJ2-7; 9 positions match TRBD1. The CDR3 contains 14 residues. Trimming cost V 4 bases and J 5 bases; bases outside gene matches: 7. CDR1 and CDR2 from the germline V gene are SGHRS and YFSETQ.